This T cell receptor (beta chain) originates from a study of technical replicates of blood from a handful of donors. Libraries were prepared by immunoSEQ multiplex PCR; TCRdb keeps only in-frame clonotypes and omits some of them. Found here are 70,000 or so clones, around 90% of them singletons; the top ten hold around 4.6%. The germline V gene encodes CDR1 SGHAT and CDR2 FQDESV (reference sequence). The CDR3 totals 15 residues. Trimming at V came to 6 bases and at J to 5 bases, leaving 13 bases not matched to a gene. This TCR came from a human donor in good health. Some clones in this sample may be carry-over from other donors' samples. Material for sequencing was PBMCs. The V gene is TRBV11-1, the J gene TRBJ2-7, with 7 bases fitting TRBD2. CDR3 loop: CASSYGAGPAHEQYF. The DNA for the CDR3 is TGTGCCAGCAGTTACGGAGCGGGACCGGCCCACGAGCAGTACTTC.